The source of this T cell receptor beta chain is a study of cytotoxic CD8 clonotypes in ibrutinib-treated CLL. Study details: Response samples were taken after a median roughly twelve months of treatment, range 6 to 36. Each sample contained, on average, under 270,000 productive templates and roughly 100,000 productive rearrangements.

Sequencing sought depths of 1 in 200,000 to 1 in 1 million T cells. Assay: immunoSEQ multiplex PCR; the TCRdb copy retains only in-frame clones and omits some. The sample has under 300,000 clones, around 69% seen once. Overall study findings and caveats: Clonality showed a rise at ibrutinib response that reversed toward baseline at progression.

Details on this clone: Its target is unknown.

CDR1 is SGDLS and CDR2 is YYNGEE in the germline V gene. The CDR3 covers 15 residues. V lost 4 bases to trimming and J lost 7 bases, with 21 bases between them. This chain uses TRBV9 with TRBJ2-7, with D hard to call. The TCR was taken from a human donor with chronic lymphocytic leukemia. The material sequenced was PBMCs, taken at disease progression, from a patient treated with ibrutinib. The DNA of the CDR3 is TGTGCCAGCAGCCCAGACCCAGCGCCCTTGGGGGAGCAGTACTTC. This translates into CASSPDPAPLGEQYF.